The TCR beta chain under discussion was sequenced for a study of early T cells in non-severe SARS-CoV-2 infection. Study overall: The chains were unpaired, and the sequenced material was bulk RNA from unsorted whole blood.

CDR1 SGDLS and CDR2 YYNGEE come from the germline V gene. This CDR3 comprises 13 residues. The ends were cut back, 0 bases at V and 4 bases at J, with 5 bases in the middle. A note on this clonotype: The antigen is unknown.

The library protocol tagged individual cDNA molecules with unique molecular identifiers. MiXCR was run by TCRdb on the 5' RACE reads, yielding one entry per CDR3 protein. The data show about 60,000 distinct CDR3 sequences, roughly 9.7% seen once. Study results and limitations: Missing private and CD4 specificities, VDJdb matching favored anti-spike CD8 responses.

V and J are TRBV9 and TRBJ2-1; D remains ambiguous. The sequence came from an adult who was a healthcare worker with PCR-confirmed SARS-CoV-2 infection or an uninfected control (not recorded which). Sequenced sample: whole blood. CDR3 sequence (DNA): TGTGCCAGCAGCGTAGAGAGATACAATGAGCAGTTCTTC. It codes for CASSVERYNEQFF.